What follows are 2 T cell receptor beta chains derived from one specimen sequenced in a study of beta chain features in type 1 diabetes. Whole-study results and caveats: Patients with Type 1 diabetes showed moderately but significantly shorter TCRB CDR3s in all four CD4+ subsets.

The isolated RNA, all of it, was reverse transcribed, so expressed TCRB transcripts were what got sequenced. The repertoire was sequenced with immunoSEQ multiplex PCR; TCRdb's copy has only in-frame clones and lacks some. Of over 200,000 clones in the sample, about 11% were seen once. Antigen specificity for these receptors is unknown. The specimen was naive CD4+ T cells from blood. These receptors originate from a young man with type 1 diabetes.

This clone was recorded a few times. The V gene is TRBV5-1, the J gene TRBJ2-1; 13 nucleotides line up with TRBD2. CDR3 length: 16 residues. V was pared by 3 bases and J by 9 bases, with 9 bases of the junction left unmatched. CDR1 is SGHRS and CDR2 is YFSETQ in the germline V gene. CDR3 in DNA: TGCGCCAGCAGCTCACCGACTAGCGGGGGGCCCAGTGAGCAGTTCTTC. Translated: CASSSPTSGGPSEQFF. Complete variable domain (other parts from reference TRBV5-1 and TRBJ2-1): KAGVTQTPRYLIKTRGQQVTLSCSPISGHRSVSWYQQTPGQGLQFLFEYFSETQRNKGNFPGRFSGRQFSNSRSEMNVSTLELGDSALYLCASSSPTSGGPSEQFFGPGTRLTVL.

This chain links TRBV25-1 with TRBJ2-5; 7 nucleotides agree with TRBD1. From germline, CDR1 is MGHDK and CDR2 SYGVNS. The CDR3 has 16 residues. With 5 bases clipped from V and 5 bases from J, the junction kept 14 bases outside the gene matches. CDR3 DNA: TGTGCCAGCAGTTTATACAGGGGAACGGCTTGGGAGACCCAGTACTTC. This gives the protein CASSLYRGTAWETQYF.